These 10 T cell receptor beta chains originate from one sample sequenced in a study of blood T cell repertoires in COVID-19. Profiled with immunoSEQ multiplex PCR; TCRdb holds only in-frame clones, not every one. The data hold about 260,000 clones, with approximately 85% observed a single time. The specimen sequenced was PBMCs or T cells enriched from blood (not recorded which). These receptors originate from a woman aged 50 to 60 who had recovered from COVID-19.

V is TRBV11-2 and J is TRBJ2-3; weak D call: TRBD1 (6 bases). The ends were cut back, 3 bases at V and 2 bases at J, with 21 bases in the middle. The CDR3 totals 18 residues. Germline assignment: CDR1 SGHAT and CDR2 FQNNGV. The CDR3 coding sequence is TGTGCCAGCAGCTTCGGTGTACGCTCAGGGGCCCCCACAGATACGCAGTATTTT. This encodes CASSFGVRSGAPTDTQYF.

V gene TRBV9 combines with J gene TRBJ2-1; TRBD2 agrees at 7 bases. J was trimmed by 6 bases and V by 0 bases; bases with no gene match: 9. The CDR3 extends over 16 amino acids. Germline lookup yields CDR1 SGDLS and CDR2 YYNGEE. The CDR3 DNA is TGTGCCAGCAGCGTAGTATTGGCGGGAGCCTTCAATGAGCAGTTCTTC. Protein sequence: CASSVVLAGAFNEQFF.

This sequence joins TRBV19 and TRBJ1-1; tentative D call: TRBD1 (5 bases). Germline V lookup: CDR1 LNHDA, CDR2 SQIVND (reference sequence). CDR3 length: 14 residues. V dropped 7 bases and J dropped 0 bases, with 12 bases sitting between them. In DNA form, the CDR3 reads TGTGCCAGTAACTCAGACAGTTTGAACACTGAAGCTTTCTTT. Residues: CASNSDSLNTEAFF.

The rearrangement uses TRBV9 and TRBJ1-1; weak D call: TRBD1 (5 bases). V gave up 3 bases and J gave up 0 bases, with 12 bases separating them. The V gene's germline CDR1 is SGDLS and CDR2 YYNGEE. The CDR3 length is 15 residues. CDR3 DNA: TGTGCCAGCAGCGCGACAGAACTCATGAACACTGAAGCTTTCTTT. Translating it yields CASSATELMNTEAFF.

The chain joins TRBV29-1 to TRBJ2-3; TRBD2 might be the D (6 bases). V shed 4 bases and J shed 1 base, with 12 bases lying between them. Germline loops: CDR1 SQVTM, CDR2 ANQGSEA. The CDR3 loop spans 14 amino acids. CDR3 bases: TGCAGCGTTGGCGGGGCAGTAGGCACAGATACGCAGTATTTT. It is translated as CSVGGAVGTDTQYF.

V usage is TRBV3-1 (or the pseudogene TRBV3-2) and J usage is TRBJ1-2, with no clear D. With 5 bases removed from V and 2 bases from J, the gap between germline ends came to 9 bases. Germline loops: CDR1 LGHDT, CDR2 YNNKEL (reference sequence). CDR3 length equals 13 residues. CDR3 nucleotides: TGTGCCAGCAGCTTAACACGAAACTATGGCTACACCTTC. Translated: CASSLTRNYGYTF.

The chain recombines TRBV9 with TRBJ2-7; unclear D gene. From germline, CDR1 is SGDLS and CDR2 YYNGEE. The CDR3 sequence is 13 residues long. V lost 0 bases and J 4 bases, leaving 8 bases between the germline ends. The CDR3, as DNA: TGTGCCAGCAGCGTAGCAGTCGGGTACGAGCAGTACTTC. It translates to CASSVAVGYEQYF.

This clone appeared a single time. The genes are TRBV4-3 and TRBJ1-5; D gene ambiguous. V was clipped by 4 bases and J by 2 bases, with 9 bases between them. This CDR3 region has 14 residues. CDR1 LGHNA and CDR2 YSLEER come from the germline V gene. The DNA for the CDR3 is TGCGCCAGCAGCCCTACTATTGGCAATCAGCCCCAGCATTTT. As protein: CASSPTIGNQPQHF.

This clone was recorded a few times. V and J are TRBV4-3 and TRBJ1-4, with no clear D. V gave up 4 bases and J gave up 8 bases, with 26 bases separating them. The CDR3 covers 18 residues. CDR1 LGHNA and CDR2 YSLEER come from the germline V gene. The CDR3 is CASSRDPPTQTGVEKLFF. In nucleotides, the CDR3 is TGCGCCAGCAGCCGAGACCCCCCTACTCAAACCGGGGTCGAAAAACTGTTTTTT.

This chain uses TRBV6-5 with TRBJ1-1; D unclear. Germline V lookup: CDR1 MNHEY, CDR2 SVGAGI. Trimming shortened V by 6 bases and J by 6 bases, and 8 bases separated the two germline ends. This CDR3 has 11 residues. CDR3 amino acids: CASRGSSEAFF. CDR3 bases: TGTGCCAGCAGGGGGAGTTCTGAAGCTTTCTTT.